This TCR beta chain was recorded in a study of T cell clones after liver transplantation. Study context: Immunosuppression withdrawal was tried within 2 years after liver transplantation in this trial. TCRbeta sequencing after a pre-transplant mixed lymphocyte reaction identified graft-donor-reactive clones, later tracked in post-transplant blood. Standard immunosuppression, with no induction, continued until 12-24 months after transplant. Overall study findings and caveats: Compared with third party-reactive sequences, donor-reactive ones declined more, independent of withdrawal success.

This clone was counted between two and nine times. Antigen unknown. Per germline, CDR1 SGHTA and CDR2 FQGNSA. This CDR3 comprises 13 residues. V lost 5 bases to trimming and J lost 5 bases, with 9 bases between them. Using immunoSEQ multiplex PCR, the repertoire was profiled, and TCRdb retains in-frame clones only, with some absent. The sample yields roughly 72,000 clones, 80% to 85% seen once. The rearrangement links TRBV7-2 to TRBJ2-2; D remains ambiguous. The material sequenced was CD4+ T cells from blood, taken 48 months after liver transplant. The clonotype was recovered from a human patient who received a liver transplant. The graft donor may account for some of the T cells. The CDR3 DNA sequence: TGTGCCAGCAGCCGTACGGTGACCGGGGAGCTGTTTTTT. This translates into CASSRTVTGELFF.